This T cell receptor beta chain was found in a study of cytomegalovirus exposure and HLA in healthy donors. The PCR used 60 Vbeta and 13 Jbeta primers. Using immunoSEQ multiplex PCR, the repertoire was profiled, and TCRdb retains in-frame clones only, with some absent. The sample yields approximately 150,000 clones, about 80% seen once. V was pared by 4 bases and J by 8 bases, with 3 bases of the junction left unmatched. CDR3 length: 11 amino acids. Looked up from germline, CDR1 is GTSNPN and CDR2 is SVGIG (reference sequence). This chain joins TRBV30 and TRBJ1-1, with 8 bases fitting TRBD1. The sample comprised PBMCs. The clonotype comes from a man aged 18 to 30 in good health and CMV-seropositive. The CDR3 loop is CAWNDRGEAFF. In DNA, the CDR3 is TGTGCCTGGAACGACAGGGGAGAAGCTTTCTTT. The entire variable domain, with the rest obtained from reference TRBV30 and TRBJ1-1, is as follows: SQTIHQWPATLVQPVGSPLSLECTVEGTSNPNLYWYRQAAGRGLQLLFYSVGIGQISSEVPQNLSASRPQDRQFILSSKKLLLSDSGFYLCAWNDRGEAFFGQGTRLTVV.